Below, one T cell receptor beta chain is given with its context. Its antigen is not known. The sample originates from a study of shared clonotypes between healthy human individuals. About the study: Per-donor plates numbered three CD4 naive, three CD4 memory, two CD8 naive and one CD8 memory.

Positively selected for CCR7, the CD45RO-negative cells used as naive CD8 cells excluded terminally differentiated effector memory CD45RA+ cells. For every subset, genomic DNA was evenly distributed across several immunoSEQ plates. Generated by immunoSEQ multiplex PCR, the TCRdb table keeps only in-frame clones and is missing some. The sample has about 2.2 million clones, around 93% seen once. The CDR3 loop spans 16 amino acids. Germline lookup yields CDR1 SQVTM and CDR2 ANQGSEA. V lost 0 bases to trimming and J lost 6 bases, with 17 bases between them. Findings and caveats of the study: Large depth notwithstanding, sorted-subset sequencing proved incomplete by rarefaction.

What was sequenced was naive CD8+ T cells from PBMCs. The receptor was isolated from a man between 18 and 29 years old in good health. Some clones in this sample may be carry-over from other donors' samples. V is TRBV29-1 and J is TRBJ1-4, with a tentative D call TRBD1 (6 bases). CDR3 in amino acids: CSVEEGGSRGDEKLFF. The CDR3 DNA is TGCAGCGTTGAAGAGGGAGGGTCGAGGGGGGATGAAAAACTGTTTTTT.